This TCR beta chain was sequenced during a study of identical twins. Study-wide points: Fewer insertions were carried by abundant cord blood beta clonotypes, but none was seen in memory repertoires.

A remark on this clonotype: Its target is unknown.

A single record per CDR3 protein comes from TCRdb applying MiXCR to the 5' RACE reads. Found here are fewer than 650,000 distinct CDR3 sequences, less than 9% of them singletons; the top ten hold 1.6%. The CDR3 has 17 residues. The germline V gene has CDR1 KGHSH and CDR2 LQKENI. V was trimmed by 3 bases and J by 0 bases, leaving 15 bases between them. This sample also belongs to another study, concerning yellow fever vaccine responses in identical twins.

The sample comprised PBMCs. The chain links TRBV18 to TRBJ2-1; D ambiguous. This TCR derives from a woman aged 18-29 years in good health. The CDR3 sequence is CASSPGMGSSSYNEQFF. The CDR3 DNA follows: TGTGCCAGCTCACCGGGGATGGGGTCGAGCTCCTACAATGAGCAGTTCTTC.